This is a list of T cell receptor beta chains from one sample in a study of blood T cell repertoires in COVID-19. TCRdb's table, derived via immunoSEQ multiplex PCR, lists solely in-frame clones and lacks some. The sample shows under 250,000 clones, 81% of them seen only once. Sequenced: peripheral blood. All receptors come from a woman of 80 years or more with acute or convalescent COVID-19. The CDR3 runs from the conserved cysteine through the conserved F or W. D genes are given only for firm matches. Clone size is stated in some rows and not others, as once, few, many or a class when expanded.

clone_size: -
j_call: TRBJ2-3
d_call: -
v_call: TRBV5-4
cdr3_nt: TGTGCCAGCAGCTTAGCGGGTAGCACAGATACGCAGTATTTT
cdr3_aa: CASSLAGSTDTQYF

clone_size: -
j_call: TRBJ1-2
d_call: -
v_call: TRBV28
cdr3_nt: TGTGCCACCCTCCGTAACTATGGCTACACCTTC
cdr3_aa: CATLRNYGYTF

clone_size: once
j_call: TRBJ2-1
d_call: TRBD2
v_call: TRBV6-5
cdr3_nt: TGTGCCAGCACTATAACTAGCGGCTCCTACAATGAGCAGTTCTTC
cdr3_aa: CASTITSGSYNEQFF

clone_size: once
j_call: TRBJ1-5
d_call: -
v_call: TRBV6-1
cdr3_nt: TGTGCCAGCAGTGAAGTTAGTCCGACCCAGCATTTT
cdr3_aa: CASSEVSPTQHF

clone_size: -
j_call: TRBJ2-3
d_call: TRBD2
v_call: TRBV9
cdr3_nt: TGTGCCAGCAGCGTAGGACTAGCCGCAGATACGCAGTATTTT
cdr3_aa: CASSVGLAADTQYF

clone_size: -
j_call: TRBJ2-5
d_call: TRBD2
v_call: TRBV5-1
cdr3_nt: TGCGCCAGCAGCGGGGGGAGTAGCGGGAAGGAGACCCAGTACTTC
cdr3_aa: CASSGGSSGKETQYF

clone_size: -
j_call: TRBJ1-4
d_call: -
v_call: TRBV11-3
cdr3_nt: TGTGCCAGCAGCTTAAACAGAAGGGAAAAACTGTTTTTT
cdr3_aa: CASSLNRREKLFF

clone_size: -
j_call: TRBJ1-3
d_call: -
v_call: TRBV6-1
cdr3_nt: TGTGCCAGCAGTGAAGCGGCCAGGGGAAACACCATATATTTT
cdr3_aa: CASSEAARGNTIYF

clone_size: -
j_call: TRBJ2-1
d_call: -
v_call: TRBV4-1
cdr3_nt: TGCGCCAGCAGCCAAGATTTCTTAGGCGTCAGGGGGCAGTTCTTC
cdr3_aa: CASSQDFLGVRGQFF

clone_size: once
j_call: TRBJ2-7
d_call: TRBD1
v_call: TRBV6-5
cdr3_nt: TGTGCCAGCAGTTACTCCTACAGGGGGATGGTCGAGCAGTACTTC
cdr3_aa: CASSYSYRGMVEQYF

clone_size: -
j_call: TRBJ1-5
d_call: -
v_call: TRBV12-3/TRBV12-4
cdr3_nt: TGTGCCAGCAGGGGTACAGGGAATCAGCCCCAGCATTTT
cdr3_aa: CASRGTGNQPQHF

clone_size: -
j_call: TRBJ1-6
d_call: -
v_call: TRBV25-1
cdr3_nt: TGTGCCAGCCAAGGGGTCTCTGGGTCACCCCTCCACTTT
cdr3_aa: CASQGVSGSPLHF

clone_size: -
j_call: TRBJ1-5
d_call: -
v_call: TRBV18
cdr3_nt: TGTGCCAGCTCACCACCCTCAACTGCCAATCAGCCCCAGCATTTT
cdr3_aa: CASSPPSTANQPQHF

clone_size: once
j_call: TRBJ1-3
d_call: -
v_call: TRBV30
cdr3_nt: TGTGCCTGGAATCGGGGGGCCAGCTCTGGAAACACCATATATTTT
cdr3_aa: CAWNRGASSGNTIYF

clone_size: -
j_call: TRBJ1-3
d_call: -
v_call: TRBV7-2
cdr3_nt: TGTGCCAGCAGCCCCCGGACTTATTCTGGAAACACCATATATTTT
cdr3_aa: CASSPRTYSGNTIYF

clone_size: -
j_call: TRBJ2-3
d_call: -
v_call: TRBV6-1
cdr3_nt: TGTGCCAGCAGTGAAGTGGCAGGGACAGATACGCAGTATTTT
cdr3_aa: CASSEVAGTDTQYF

clone_size: few
j_call: TRBJ1-1
d_call: -
v_call: TRBV4-1
cdr3_nt: TGCGCCAGCAGCCAAGAAAAGCGGCGGGTCACTGAAGCTTTCTTT
cdr3_aa: CASSQEKRRVTEAFF

clone_size: -
j_call: TRBJ1-2
d_call: TRBD1
v_call: TRBV25-1
cdr3_nt: TGTGCCAGCGGTCGGGACAGGGTGGGCTACACCTTC
cdr3_aa: CASGRDRVGYTF

clone_size: -
j_call: TRBJ2-7
d_call: TRBD1
v_call: TRBV3-1/TRBV3-2
cdr3_nt: TGTGCCAGCAGCCAAGATGACAGGGCCGAGCAGTACTTC
cdr3_aa: CASSQDDRAEQYF

clone_size: -
j_call: TRBJ1-1
d_call: -
v_call: TRBV2
cdr3_nt: TGTGCCACTGGACAGATGAACACTGAAGCTTTCTTT
cdr3_aa: CATGQMNTEAFF

clone_size: -
j_call: TRBJ1-5
d_call: TRBD1
v_call: TRBV28
cdr3_nt: TGTGCCAGCACCACTAAACGAGGAGGGGGCGCTTTTGGCAATCAGCCCCAGCATTTT
cdr3_aa: CASTTKRGGGAFGNQPQHF

clone_size: -
j_call: TRBJ2-7
d_call: -
v_call: TRBV9
cdr3_nt: TGTGCCAGCAGCCCCCGGGGTCGGACAGACAGCTACGAGCAGTACTTC
cdr3_aa: CASSPRGRTDSYEQYF

clone_size: -
j_call: TRBJ2-6
d_call: -
v_call: TRBV6-5
cdr3_nt: TGTGCCAGCAGAATCGCGGGGGCCAACGTCCTGACTTTC
cdr3_aa: CASRIAGANVLTF

clone_size: -
j_call: TRBJ1-5
d_call: -
v_call: TRBV2
cdr3_nt: TGTGCCAGCAGTTCGTGGGGAGGGAATCAGCCCCAGCATTTT
cdr3_aa: CASSSWGGNQPQHF

clone_size: -
j_call: TRBJ1-2
d_call: -
v_call: TRBV11-2
cdr3_nt: TGTGCCAGCAGCTTGGGGCTCTATGGCTACACCTTC
cdr3_aa: CASSLGLYGYTF

clone_size: -
j_call: TRBJ2-7
d_call: TRBD2
v_call: TRBV4-1
cdr3_nt: TGCGCCAGCAGCCACCAGGGCTACCTAGCGGATAGCTCCTACGAGCAGTACTTC
cdr3_aa: CASSHQGYLADSSYEQYF

clone_size: -
j_call: TRBJ1-1
d_call: -
v_call: TRBV5-4
cdr3_nt: TGTGCCAGCAGCGGGGTTGGACAGAACACTGAAGCTTTCTTT
cdr3_aa: CASSGVGQNTEAFF

clone_size: few
j_call: TRBJ1-2
d_call: TRBD1
v_call: TRBV19
cdr3_nt: TGTGCCAGTAGTACAGGGGGCGCGACTCCCTATGGCTACACCTTC
cdr3_aa: CASSTGGATPYGYTF

clone_size: -
j_call: TRBJ2-5
d_call: -
v_call: TRBV12-5
cdr3_nt: TGTGCTAGTGGGAGGAACCAGGAGACCCAGTACTTC
cdr3_aa: CASGRNQETQYF

clone_size: -
j_call: TRBJ2-3
d_call: -
v_call: TRBV12-3/TRBV12-4
cdr3_nt: TGTGCCAGCACAGGTGTGGCAGATACGCAGTATTTT
cdr3_aa: CASTGVADTQYF

clone_size: -
j_call: TRBJ2-7
d_call: TRBD1
v_call: TRBV6-5
cdr3_nt: TGTGCCAGCAGTTCGGGACAGGCGCAACTGGACGAGCAGTACTTC
cdr3_aa: CASSSGQAQLDEQYF

clone_size: few
j_call: TRBJ1-2
d_call: -
v_call: TRBV6-1
cdr3_nt: TGTGCCAGCAGTGACAGGGCCAGGACTAACTATGGCTACACCTTC
cdr3_aa: CASSDRARTNYGYTF

clone_size: -
j_call: TRBJ2-2
d_call: -
v_call: TRBV28
cdr3_nt: TGTGCCAGCAGTTTATGGAGCGGGGAGCTGTTTTTT
cdr3_aa: CASSLWSGELFF

clone_size: -
j_call: TRBJ2-7
d_call: -
v_call: TRBV3-1/TRBV3-2
cdr3_nt: TGTGCCAGCAGCCAAGTAATGAGTTCCTACGAGCAGTACTTC
cdr3_aa: CASSQVMSSYEQYF

clone_size: few
j_call: TRBJ2-3
d_call: -
v_call: TRBV30
cdr3_nt: TGTGCCTCTTCATTCTCCGGGGTTCCAGATACGCAGTATTTT
cdr3_aa: CASSFSGVPDTQYF

clone_size: -
j_call: TRBJ1-5
d_call: TRBD1
v_call: TRBV27
cdr3_nt: TGTGCCAGCAGTCCCTACGGACAGGGGTACAGCAATCAGCCCCAGCATTTT
cdr3_aa: CASSPYGQGYSNQPQHF

clone_size: -
j_call: TRBJ2-7
d_call: -
v_call: TRBV6-5
cdr3_nt: TGTGCCAGCAACTTGCGGGGCGGTGCTAGCGAGCAGTACTTC
cdr3_aa: CASNLRGGASEQYF

clone_size: -
j_call: TRBJ2-5
d_call: TRBD1
v_call: TRBV7-9
cdr3_nt: TGTGCCAGCAGCTTAGGGGACAGAGACCAAGAGACCCAGTACTTC
cdr3_aa: CASSLGDRDQETQYF

clone_size: -
j_call: TRBJ1-3
d_call: -
v_call: TRBV6-5
cdr3_nt: TGTGCCAGCATGTCGGGCGGGAATGGAAACACCATATATTTT
cdr3_aa: CASMSGGNGNTIYF